The TCR beta chain under discussion was sequenced for a study of beta chain features in type 1 diabetes. Study details: Regarding age, gender and cell yields, patients proved similar to healthy donors. Across all samples, approximately 99 million sorted cells were examined. Whole-study findings and limits: TCRB CDR3 length was moderately but significantly reduced in all four CD4+ subsets of Type 1 diabetes patients. Short templates might get an advantage during PCR, and this would be equal in patients and controls.

Every bit of the isolated RNA underwent reverse transcription, so sequencing read expressed TCRB transcripts. The method was immunoSEQ multiplex PCR; TCRdb's version includes in-frame clones alone and lacks a portion of them. The sample holds hundreds of thousands of clones, roughly 12% seen once. With regard to this clone: Its antigen is as yet unknown.

It was via CD45RO/CCR7/CD25/CD127/CD95/CD27 that CD4+ naive, central memory, regulatory and stem cell-like memory cells were sorted. This TCR derives from a woman between 18 and 29 years old with type 1 diabetes. Sequenced material: naive CD4+ T cells from blood.

The CDR3 nucleotides are TGTGCCTGGAGCCCCATCCCAGGGGGTTGGGAGACCCAGTACTTC. As protein: CAWSPIPGGWETQYF. This chain links TRBV30 with TRBJ2-5; 7 positions agree with TRBD1. V was clipped by 3 bases and J by 5 bases; unmatched bases: 12. Germline loops: CDR1 GTSNPN, CDR2 SVGIG (reference sequence). The CDR3 sequence is 15 residues long.